This TCR beta chain originates from a study of T cell changes during pregnancy in multiple sclerosis. CDR1 and CDR2 from the germline V gene are LGHNA and YNFKEQ. The CDR3 contains 16 residues. J gave up 3 bases and V 4 bases, and 5 bases lay outside the gene matches. The assay was immunoSEQ multiplex PCR, and TCRdb's table has in-frame clones only and misses some. The table has around 81,000 clones, around nine tenths seen once. Sequenced material: peripheral blood, taken after pregnancy. The sequence was obtained from a female donor in good health, enrolled as a control in a pregnancy study. The V and J genes are TRBV4-2 and TRBJ2-1; 11 nucleotides line up with TRBD2. This CDR3 is CASSRGTSGSYNEQFF. The CDR3 DNA follows: TGTGCCAGCAGCCGAGGTACTAGCGGGAGCTACAATGAGCAGTTCTTC.